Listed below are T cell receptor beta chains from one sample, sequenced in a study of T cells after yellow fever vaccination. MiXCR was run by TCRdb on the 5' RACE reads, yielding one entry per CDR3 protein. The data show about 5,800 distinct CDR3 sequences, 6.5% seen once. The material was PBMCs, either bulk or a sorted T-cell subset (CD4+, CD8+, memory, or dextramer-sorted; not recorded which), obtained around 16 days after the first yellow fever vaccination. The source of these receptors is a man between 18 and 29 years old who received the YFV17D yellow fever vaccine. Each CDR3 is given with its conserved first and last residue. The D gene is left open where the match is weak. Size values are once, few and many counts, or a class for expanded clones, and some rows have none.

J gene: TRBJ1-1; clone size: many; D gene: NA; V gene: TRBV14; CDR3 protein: CASSRQTYTEAFF; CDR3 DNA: TGTGCCAGCAGTCGGCAGACCTACACTGAAGCTTTCTTT
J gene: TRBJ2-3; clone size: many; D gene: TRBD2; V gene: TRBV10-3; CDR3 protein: CAISESRGLAGNYTDTQYF; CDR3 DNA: TGTGCCATCAGTGAGTCCAGGGGACTAGCGGGGAACTACACAGATACGCAGTATTTT
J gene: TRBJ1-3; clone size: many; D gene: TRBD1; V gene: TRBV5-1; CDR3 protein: CASSSGTGIPGNTIYF; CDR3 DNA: TGCGCCAGCAGTTCCGGGACAGGGATACCTGGAAACACCATATATTTT
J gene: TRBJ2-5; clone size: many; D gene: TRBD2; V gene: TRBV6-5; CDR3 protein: CASSYSGRVGTQYF; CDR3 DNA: TGTGCCAGCAGTTACTCAGGGAGGGTGGGGACCCAGTACTTC
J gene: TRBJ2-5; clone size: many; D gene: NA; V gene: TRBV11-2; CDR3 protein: CASSLAGWRFGQYF; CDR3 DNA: TGTGCCAGCAGCTTAGCAGGGTGGAGGTTTGGCCAGTACTTC
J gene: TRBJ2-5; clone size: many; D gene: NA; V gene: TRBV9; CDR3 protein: CASSSGVQETQYF; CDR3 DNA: TGTGCCAGCAGCTCGGGGGTTCAAGAGACCCAGTACTTC
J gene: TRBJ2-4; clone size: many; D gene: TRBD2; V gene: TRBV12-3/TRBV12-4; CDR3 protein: CASSTLAGGLGKNIQYF; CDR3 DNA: TGTGCCAGCAGTACGCTAGCGGGGGGGCTTGGCAAAAACATTCAGTACTTC
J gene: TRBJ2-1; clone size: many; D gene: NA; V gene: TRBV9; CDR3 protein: CASSEPYLGSEQFF; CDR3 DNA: TGTGCCAGCAGCGAGCCCTATCTAGGATCTGAGCAGTTCTTC
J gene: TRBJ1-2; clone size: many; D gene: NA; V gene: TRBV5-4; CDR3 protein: CASSWGKTFPEDYGYTF; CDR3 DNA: TGTGCCAGCAGCTGGGGGAAGACTTTCCCAGAGGACTATGGCTACACCTTC
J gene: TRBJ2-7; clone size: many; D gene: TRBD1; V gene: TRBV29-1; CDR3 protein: CSVVQGAAVYEQYF; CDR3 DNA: TGCAGCGTTGTTCAGGGGGCGGCCGTCTACGAGCAGTACTTC
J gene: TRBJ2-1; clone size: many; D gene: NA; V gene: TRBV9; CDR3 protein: CASSVGLGGSYNEQFF; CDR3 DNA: TGTGCCAGCAGCGTAGGGTTGGGTGGGTCCTACAATGAGCAGTTCTTC
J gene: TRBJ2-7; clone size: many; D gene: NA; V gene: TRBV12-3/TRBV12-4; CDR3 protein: CASSLGGSYEQYF; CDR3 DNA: TGTGCCAGCAGTTTAGGCGGCTCCTACGAGCAGTACTTC
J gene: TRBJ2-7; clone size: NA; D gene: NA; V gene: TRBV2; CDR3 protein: CASTSLDSLPYEQYF; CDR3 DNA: TGTGCCAGCACCTCATTGGACAGTCTCCCCTACGAGCAGTACTTC
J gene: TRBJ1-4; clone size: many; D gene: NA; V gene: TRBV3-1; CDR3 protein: CASSSTGRPPFF; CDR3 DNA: TGTGCCAGCAGCTCGACAGGTCGGCCCCCGTTTTTT
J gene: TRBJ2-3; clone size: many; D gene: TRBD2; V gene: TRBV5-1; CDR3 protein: CASSGGRTDTQYF; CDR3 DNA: TGCGCCAGTAGCGGGGGTCGCACAGATACGCAGTATTTT
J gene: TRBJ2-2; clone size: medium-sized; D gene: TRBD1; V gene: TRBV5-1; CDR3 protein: CASSVGQGGIGELFF; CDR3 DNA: TGCGCCAGCAGCGTGGGACAGGGAGGGATCGGGGAGCTGTTTTTT
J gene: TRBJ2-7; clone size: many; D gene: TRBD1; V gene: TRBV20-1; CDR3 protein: CSARKDRGYEQYF; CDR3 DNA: TGCAGTGCTAGGAAGGACAGGGGGTACGAGCAGTACTTC
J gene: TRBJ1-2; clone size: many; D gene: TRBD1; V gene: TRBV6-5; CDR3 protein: CASSYRDRVYGYTF; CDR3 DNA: TGTGCCAGCAGTTACCGGGACAGAGTCTATGGCTACACCTTC
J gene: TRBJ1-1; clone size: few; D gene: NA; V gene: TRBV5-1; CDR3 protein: CASSLLAGMNTEAFF; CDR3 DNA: TGCGCCAGCAGCTTGCTGGCAGGGATGAACACTGAAGCTTTCTTT
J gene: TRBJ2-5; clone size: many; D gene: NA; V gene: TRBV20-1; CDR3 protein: CSASGRGLYF; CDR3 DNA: TGCAGTGCCAGCGGGCGGGGACTCTACTTC
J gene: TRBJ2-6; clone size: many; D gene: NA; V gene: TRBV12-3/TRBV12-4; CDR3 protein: CASSLSLSGANVLTF; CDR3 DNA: TGTGCCAGCAGTTTAAGCCTTTCTGGGGCCAACGTCCTGACTTTC
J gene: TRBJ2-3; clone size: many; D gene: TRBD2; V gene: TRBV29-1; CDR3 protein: CSASKAGSTDTQYF; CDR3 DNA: TGCAGCGCCTCCAAAGCGGGGAGCACAGATACGCAGTATTTT
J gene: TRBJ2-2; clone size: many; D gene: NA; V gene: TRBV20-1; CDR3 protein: CSARPGTNTGELFF; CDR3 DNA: TGCAGTGCTAGACCGGGCACGAACACCGGGGAGCTGTTTTTT
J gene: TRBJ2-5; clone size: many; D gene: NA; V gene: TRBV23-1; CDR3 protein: CASSQAGLTKETQYF; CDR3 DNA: TGCGCCAGCAGTCAGGCAGGGCTTACTAAAGAGACCCAGTACTTC
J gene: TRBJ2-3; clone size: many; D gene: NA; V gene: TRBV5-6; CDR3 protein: CASSQGANTQYF; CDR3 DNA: TGTGCCAGCAGCCAGGGAGCGAATACGCAGTATTTT
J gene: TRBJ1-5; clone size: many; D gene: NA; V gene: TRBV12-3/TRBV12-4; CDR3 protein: CASSHRLCCYQPQHF; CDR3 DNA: TGTGCCAGCAGCCACAGGTTATGCTGCTATCAGCCCCAGCATTTT
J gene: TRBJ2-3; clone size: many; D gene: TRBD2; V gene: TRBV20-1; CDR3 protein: CSARSVRVTSGGTDTQYF; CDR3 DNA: TGCAGTGCTAGAAGCGTCAGGGTGACTAGCGGGGGCACAGATACGCAGTATTTT
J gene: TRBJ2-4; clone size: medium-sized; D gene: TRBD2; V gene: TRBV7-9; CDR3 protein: CASSLVQRGKNIQYF; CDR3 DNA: TGTGCCAGCAGCTTAGTGCAGCGGGGAAAAAACATTCAGTACTTC
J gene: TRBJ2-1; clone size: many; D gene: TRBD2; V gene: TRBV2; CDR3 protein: CASAAQAGGYNEQFF; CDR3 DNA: TGTGCCAGCGCGGCCCAGGCGGGGGGCTACAATGAGCAGTTCTTC
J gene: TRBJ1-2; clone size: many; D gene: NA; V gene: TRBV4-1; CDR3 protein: CASSQDRSYTF; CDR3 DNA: TGCGCCAGCAGCCAAGACAGAAGTTACACCTTC
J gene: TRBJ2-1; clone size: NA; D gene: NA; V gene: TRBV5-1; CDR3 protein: CASSPGLADYNEQFF; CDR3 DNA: TGCGCCAGCAGCCCGGGACTTGCAGACTACAATGAGCAGTTCTTC
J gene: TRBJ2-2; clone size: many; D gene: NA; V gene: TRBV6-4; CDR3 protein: CASSEGATGELFF; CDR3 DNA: TGTGCCAGCAGTGAGGGGGCCACCGGGGAGCTGTTTTTT
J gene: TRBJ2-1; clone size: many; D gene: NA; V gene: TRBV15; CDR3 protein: CATSGASSYNEQFF; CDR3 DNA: TGTGCCACGTCGGGGGCTAGCTCCTACAATGAGCAGTTCTTC
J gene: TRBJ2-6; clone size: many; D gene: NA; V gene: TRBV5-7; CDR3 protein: CASTGGAQVYSGANVLTF; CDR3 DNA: TGTGCCAGCACCGGAGGTGCGCAGGTATACTCTGGGGCCAACGTCCTGACTTTC
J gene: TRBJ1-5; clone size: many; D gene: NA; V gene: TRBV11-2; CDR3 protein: CASSLGGGVTQPQHF; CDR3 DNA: TGTGCCAGCAGCTTAGGAGGGGGGGTCACTCAGCCCCAGCATTTT
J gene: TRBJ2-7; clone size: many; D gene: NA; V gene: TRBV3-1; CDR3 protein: CASSQETVSYEQYF; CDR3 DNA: TGTGCCAGCAGCCAAGAGACAGTCTCCTACGAGCAGTACTTC
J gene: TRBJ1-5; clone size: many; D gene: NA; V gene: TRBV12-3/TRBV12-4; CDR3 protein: CASSSMNQPQHF; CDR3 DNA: TGTGCCAGCAGTTCAATGAATCAGCCCCAGCATTTT
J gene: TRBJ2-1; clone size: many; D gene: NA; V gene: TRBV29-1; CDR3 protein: CSVVRDWSGFSYNEQFF; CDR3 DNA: TGCAGCGTTGTCCGGGACTGGTCCGGTTTCTCCTACAATGAGCAGTTCTTC
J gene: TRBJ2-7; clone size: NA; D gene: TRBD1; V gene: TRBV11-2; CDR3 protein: CASRATGSYEQYF; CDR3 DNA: TGTGCCAGCAGGGCGACAGGGAGCTACGAGCAGTACTTC
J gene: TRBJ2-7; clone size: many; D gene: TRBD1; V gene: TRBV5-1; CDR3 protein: CASETGTGGDEQYF; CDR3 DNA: TGCGCCAGCGAAACCGGGACAGGGGGCGACGAGCAGTACTTC
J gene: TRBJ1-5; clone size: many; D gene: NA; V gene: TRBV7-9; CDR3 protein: CASSFEWNNQPQHF; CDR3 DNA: TGTGCCAGCAGCTTCGAGTGGAACAATCAGCCCCAGCATTTT
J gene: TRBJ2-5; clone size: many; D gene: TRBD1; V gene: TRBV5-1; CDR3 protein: CASSLGDRVVGETQYF; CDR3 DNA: TGCGCCAGCAGCTTGGGAGACAGGGTAGTAGGAGAGACCCAGTACTTC
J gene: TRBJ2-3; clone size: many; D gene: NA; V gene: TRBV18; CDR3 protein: CASTNIGDLTDTQYF; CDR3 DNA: TGTGCCAGCACCAATATCGGGGACCTCACAGATACGCAGTATTTT
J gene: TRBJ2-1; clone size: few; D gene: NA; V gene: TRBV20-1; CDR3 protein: CSARSRAGQDYNEQFF; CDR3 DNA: TGCAGTGCTAGATCTCGTGCGGGACAAGACTACAATGAGCAGTTCTTC
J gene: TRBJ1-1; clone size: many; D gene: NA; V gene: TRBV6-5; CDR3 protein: CASSLVQGLGPRTEAFF; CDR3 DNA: TGTGCCAGCAGCCTCGTTCAGGGATTGGGACCCCGCACTGAAGCTTTCTTT